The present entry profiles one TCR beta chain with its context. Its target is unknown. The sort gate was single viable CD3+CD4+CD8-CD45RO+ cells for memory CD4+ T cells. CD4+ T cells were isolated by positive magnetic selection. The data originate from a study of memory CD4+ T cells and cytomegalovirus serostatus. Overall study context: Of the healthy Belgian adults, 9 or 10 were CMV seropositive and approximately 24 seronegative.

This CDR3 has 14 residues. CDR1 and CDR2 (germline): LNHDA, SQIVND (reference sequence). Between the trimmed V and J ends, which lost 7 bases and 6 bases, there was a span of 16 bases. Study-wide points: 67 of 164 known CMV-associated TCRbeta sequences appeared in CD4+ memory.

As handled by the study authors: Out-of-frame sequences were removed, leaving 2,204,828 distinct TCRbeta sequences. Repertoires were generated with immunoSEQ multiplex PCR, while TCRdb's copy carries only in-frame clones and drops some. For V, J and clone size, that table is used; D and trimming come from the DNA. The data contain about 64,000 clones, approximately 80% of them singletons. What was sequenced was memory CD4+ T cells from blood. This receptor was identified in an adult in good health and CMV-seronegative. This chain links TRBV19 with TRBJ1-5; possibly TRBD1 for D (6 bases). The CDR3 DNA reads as TGTGCCAGTACCGATACAGGGCCGGGTCAGCCCCAGCATTTT. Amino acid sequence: CASTDTGPGQPQHF.